This TCR beta chain was recorded in a study of cytomegalovirus exposure and HLA in healthy donors. Study-wide points: Immune exposure information available was restricted to CMV serostatus. A later analysis linked a missense variant in DCLRE1C to the trimming of TCR beta V and J genes. A few of the chains that were CMV-associated were confirmed in vitro to be specific for CMV antigens.

Germline assignment: CDR1 SQVTM and CDR2 ANQGSEA. The V gene lost 7 bases and the J gene lost 0 bases, with 9 bases spanning the gap. The CDR3 runs to 12 residues. This clone turned up a few times. As yet, its antigen is unknown. PCR used 60 Vbeta primers and 13 Jbeta primers. Generated by immunoSEQ multiplex PCR, the TCRdb table keeps only in-frame clones and is missing some. The table has about 140,000 clones, over 75% seen once. Sequences were obtained from PBMCs. The receptor was isolated from a woman in her twenties or thirties in good health and CMV-seronegative. This sequence joins TRBV29-1 and TRBJ1-1; possible D gene TRBD1, 6 bases. The CDR3 nucleotides read TGCAGCGGAAACAGGGTGAACACTGAAGCTTTCTTT. The encoded protein is CSGNRVNTEAFF.